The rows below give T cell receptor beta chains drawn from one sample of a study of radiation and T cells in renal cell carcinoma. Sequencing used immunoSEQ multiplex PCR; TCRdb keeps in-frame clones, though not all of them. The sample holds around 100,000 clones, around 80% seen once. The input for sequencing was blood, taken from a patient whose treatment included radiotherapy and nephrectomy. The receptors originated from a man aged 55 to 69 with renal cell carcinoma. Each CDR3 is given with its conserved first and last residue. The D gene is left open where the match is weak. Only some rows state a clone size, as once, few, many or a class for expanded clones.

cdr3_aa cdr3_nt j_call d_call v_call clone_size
CASTPGARRDGYTF TGTGCCAGCACACCGGGAGCCCGACGTGACGGCTACACCTTC TRBJ1-2 NA TRBV19 few
CASSISLRFANEQFF TGTGCCAGTAGTATCAGTTTACGGTTCGCGAATGAGCAGTTCTTC TRBJ2-1 NA TRBV19 NA
CASSERAGGSTDTQYF TGTGCCAGCAGTGAGCGGGCGGGAGGGAGCACAGATACGCAGTATTTT TRBJ2-3 TRBD2 TRBV6-4 NA
CASIPLAGLNTGELFF TGTGCCAGCATCCCACTAGCGGGGTTGAACACCGGGGAGCTGTTTTTT TRBJ2-2 NA TRBV21-1 NA
CASSLATGGPTQYF TGCGCCAGCAGCTTGGCCACAGGAGGACCTACGCAGTATTTT TRBJ2-3 NA TRBV5-1 NA
CASRSDRAGNQPQHF TGTGCCAGCAGGAGTGACAGGGCTGGCAATCAGCCCCAGCATTTT TRBJ1-5 TRBD1 TRBV6-5 NA
CASSLTPAPSNTEAFF TGTGCCAGCAGCTTAACTCCTGCCCCGTCGAACACTGAAGCTTTCTTT TRBJ1-1 NA TRBV7-3 NA
CASSVATQAFHTGELFF TGTGCCAGCAGCGTAGCTACGCAGGCCTTCCACACCGGGGAGCTGTTTTTT TRBJ2-2 NA TRBV11-2 NA
CASTPRRTRGGEQYF TGTGCCAGCACACCCCGACGGACAAGGGGGGGCGAGCAGTACTTC TRBJ2-7 NA TRBV27 NA
CAISEDLAGGYNEQFF TGTGCCATCAGTGAGGACCTAGCGGGAGGGTACAATGAGCAGTTCTTC TRBJ2-1 TRBD2 TRBV10-3 NA
CASSAGRPSGSHEQYF TGTGCCAGCAGCGCAGGGAGGCCGAGCGGGAGTCACGAGCAGTACTTC TRBJ2-7 TRBD2 TRBV7-8 NA
CDRWGMILTGELFF TGTGACCGGTGGGGGATGATACTGACCGGGGAGCTGTTTTTT TRBJ2-2 NA TRBV10-3 NA
CASSFGTATGELFF TGTGCCAGCAGCTTCGGGACGGCTACCGGGGAGCTGTTTTTT TRBJ2-2 NA TRBV5-6 NA
CASSEPRGQETQYF TGTGCCAGCAGTGAACCAAGGGGGCAGGAGACCCAGTACTTC TRBJ2-5 TRBD1 TRBV6-1 NA
CASSAQGWEQETQYF TGTGCCAGCAGTGCACAGGGATGGGAACAAGAGACCCAGTACTTC TRBJ2-5 NA TRBV27 NA
CASSSLGTGHEQYF TGTGCCAGCAGTTCCCTCGGGACCGGACACGAGCAGTACTTC TRBJ2-7 NA TRBV27 NA
CASSPLGLGYEQYF TGTGCCAGCAGCCCCTTGGGACTAGGGTACGAGCAGTACTTC TRBJ2-7 TRBD2 TRBV6-1 NA
CASSLGQGVDGYTF TGCGCCAGCAGCCTGGGACAGGGGGTTGATGGCTACACCTTC TRBJ1-2 TRBD1 TRBV5-1 NA
CASSDSAGIYEQYF TGTGCCAGCAGTGATTCCGCAGGGATCTACGAGCAGTACTTC TRBJ2-7 NA TRBV6-1 NA
CASSAGLAGPNEQFF TGCGCCAGCAGCGCGGGACTAGCGGGTCCCAATGAGCAGTTCTTC TRBJ2-1 TRBD2 TRBV5-1 NA
CASSISSEANYGYTF TGTGCCAGTAGTATTTCCTCGGAGGCTAACTATGGCTACACCTTC TRBJ1-2 NA TRBV19 NA
CASSLDLDRYQPQHF TGTGCCAGCAGCTTAGATTTGGACAGATATCAGCCCCAGCATTTT TRBJ1-5 NA TRBV7-2 once
CASSGRDLNTGELFF TGTGCCAGCAGCGGCCGGGACTTGAACACCGGGGAGCTGTTTTTT TRBJ2-2 NA TRBV9 NA
CSVGLAGDGETQYF TGCAGCGTCGGACTAGCGGGAGACGGTGAGACCCAGTACTTC TRBJ2-5 TRBD2 TRBV29-1 NA
CASSSGDSQSGNTQYF TGCGCCAGCAGCTCGGGCGACAGTCAAAGCGGTAATACGCAGTATTTT TRBJ2-3 NA TRBV5-1 NA
CASSSAPAPQETQYF TGCGCCAGCAGCTCGGCTCCCGCCCCACAAGAGACCCAGTACTTC TRBJ2-5 NA TRBV5-1 NA
CSSTISGASTEAFF TGCAGCTCCACCATCAGCGGGGCGAGCACTGAAGCTTTCTTT TRBJ1-1 NA TRBV29-1 NA
CAATTGPKGGYTF TGTGCCGCGACGACCGGGCCCAAAGGGGGCTACACCTTC TRBJ1-2 NA TRBV30 NA
CASSLWDYSYEQYF TGCGCCAGCAGCTTGTGGGATTACTCCTACGAGCAGTACTTC TRBJ2-7 NA TRBV5-1 few
CASSLLAQLAGGRTGELFF TGCGCCAGCAGCTTGTTGGCCCAGCTAGCGGGAGGACGGACCGGGGAGCTGTTTTTT TRBJ2-2 TRBD2 TRBV5-1 once
CASRSTGTLRYEQYF TGTGCCAGCAGGAGTACCGGGACGCTCCGCTACGAGCAGTACTTC TRBJ2-7 NA TRBV28 NA
CASSQDRGGRAFF TGTGCCAGCAGCCAAGATCGGGGAGGGCGCGCTTTCTTT TRBJ1-1 NA TRBV4-2 few
CASSFLGLAGSDTQYF TGTGCCAGCAGTTTCCTTGGGCTAGCGGGCTCAGATACGCAGTATTTT TRBJ2-3 TRBD2 TRBV27 NA
CASRAELGGLTQYF TGCGCCAGCAGAGCTGAACTAGGTGGCTTGACGCAGTATTTT TRBJ2-3 NA TRBV5-1 NA
CASSQDRSRNTGELFF TGTGCCAGCAGTCAGGACAGGAGTAGGAACACCGGGGAGCTGTTTTTT TRBJ2-2 TRBD1 TRBV2 NA
CASSEPGLNSPLHF TGTGCCAGCAGTGAGCCGGGTCTAAATTCACCCCTCCACTTT TRBJ1-6 NA TRBV6-1 NA
CASSGGAGPRTDTQYF TGTGCCAGCAGTGGCGGGGCAGGTCCGAGGACAGATACGCAGTATTTT TRBJ2-3 NA TRBV25-1 NA
CASSLSPRNTEAFF TGTGCCAGCAGCTTATCCCCCCGGAACACTGAAGCTTTCTTT TRBJ1-1 NA TRBV5-4 many
CASKTGVKDEQYF TGTGCCAGCAAGACAGGGGTTAAGGACGAGCAGTACTTC TRBJ2-7 TRBD1 TRBV28 NA
CASSLPGSGSSTGELFF TGCGCCAGCAGCTTACCGGGGTCCGGGAGTAGCACCGGGGAGCTGTTTTTT TRBJ2-2 NA TRBV5-1 NA
CASSLGTGSSEKLFF TGCGCCAGCAGCCTAGGGACAGGGTCCTCTGAAAAACTGTTTTTT TRBJ1-4 TRBD1 TRBV5-1 NA
CASRTGTDYEQYF TGCGCCAGCAGGACCGGGACAGACTACGAGCAGTACTTC TRBJ2-7 TRBD1 TRBV5-1 NA
CASSQDPRGEETQYF TGTGCCAGCAGCCAAGATCCCAGGGGAGAAGAGACCCAGTACTTC TRBJ2-5 NA TRBV4-2 NA
CASSLVVSGSPTQYF TGTGCCAGCAGCTTAGTAGTTAGCGGGAGCCCTACGCAGTATTTT TRBJ2-3 TRBD2 TRBV7-8 NA